This T cell receptor (beta chain) was retrieved from a study of T cell responses to AZD1222 COVID-19 vaccine. This clone was recorded a few times. TCRdb keeps only in-frame clones here, not all; method: immunoSEQ multiplex PCR. There are about 70,000 clones in the sample; 84% occur only once, and approximately 9.8% lies in the top ten. After removal of 4 bases from V and 13 bases from J, the junction contained 17 bases not matched to a gene. The germline V gene encodes CDR1 LGHDT and CDR2 YNNKEL (reference sequence). There are 16 residues in the CDR3. The chain links TRBV3-1 (or the pseudogene TRBV3-2) to TRBJ1-2; 11 bases match TRBD1. This clonotype was obtained from an adult in good health. The source material was peripheral blood, sampled on day 0 of AZD1222 vaccination. The CDR3 sequence: CASSLQRPGTGGVVTF. The CDR3 region has the DNA TGTGCCAGCAGCCTCCAACGTCCCGGGACAGGGGGAGTCGTCACCTTC.